This T cell receptor (beta chain) was identified in a study of T-cell memory formation after mild COVID-19. Whole-study results and caveats: Clones from the second wave (peaking day 37) had unconfirmed SARS-CoV-2 specificity. Most CD4+ clones that shrank were in CM and EM, while CD8+ ones turned up in EMRA. Day 15 to 85 contracting clones showed balanced CD4/CD8; later expanders leaned CD4+.

This clonotype showed up just once. Its antigen remains unidentified. TCRdb ran MiXCR on the 5' RACE reads and lists one entry per CDR3 protein. Of 470,000 or so distinct CDR3 sequences listed, around a quarter are singletons. There are 15 residues in the CDR3. CDR1 KGHSH and CDR2 LQKENI come from the germline V gene. V shed 4 bases and J 1 base; nucleotides not matched to a gene: 5. The clonotype comes from an adult woman who had mild COVID-19 (a few samples of this study predate the infection). Cell type and time point are not known. Specimen: PBMCs or a T cell subset sorted from them (not recorded which). The J gene is TRBJ2-5, the V gene TRBV18; 8 bases align to TRBD1. The CDR3 bases are TGTGCCAGCTCACGAGGACAGGGTACCCAAGAGACCCAGTACTTC. It specifies CASSRGQGTQETQYF.